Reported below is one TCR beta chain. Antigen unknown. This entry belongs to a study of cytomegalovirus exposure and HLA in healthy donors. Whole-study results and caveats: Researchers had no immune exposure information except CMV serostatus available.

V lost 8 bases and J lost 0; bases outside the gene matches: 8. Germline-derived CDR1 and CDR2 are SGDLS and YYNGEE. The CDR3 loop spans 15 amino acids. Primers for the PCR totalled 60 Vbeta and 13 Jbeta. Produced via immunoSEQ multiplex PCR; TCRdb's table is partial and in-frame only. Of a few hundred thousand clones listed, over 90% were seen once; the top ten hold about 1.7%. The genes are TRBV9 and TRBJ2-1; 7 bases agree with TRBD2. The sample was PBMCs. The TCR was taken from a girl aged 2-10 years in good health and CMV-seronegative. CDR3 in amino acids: CASKKVAGSYNEQFF. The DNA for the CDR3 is TGTGCCAGTAAGAAGGTAGCGGGCTCCTACAATGAGCAGTTCTTC.